These 12 T cell receptor beta chains were sequenced from one sample in a study of T cell responses to AZD1222 COVID-19 vaccine. Generated by immunoSEQ multiplex PCR, the TCRdb table keeps only in-frame clones and is missing some. The sample holds about 110,000 clones, about 86% seen once. This sample comprised peripheral blood, obtained on day 0 of AZD1222 vaccination. All receptors come from an adult in good health.

The J gene is TRBJ1-5, the V gene TRBV24-1; D is perhaps TRBD1 (6 bases). Germline values: CDR1 KGHDR, CDR2 SFDVKD. Trimming left V 4 bases short and J 5 bases short, with 17 bases between. The CDR3 is made up of 16 amino acids. CDR3 DNA sequence: TGTGCCACCAGTGAAACGGACAGTGGCCCGTATCAGCCCCAGCATTTT. Its translation is CATSETDSGPYQPQHF.

This sequence joins TRBV21-1 and TRBJ2-7; the table calls TRBD1, which could not be checked here. TRBV21-1 is classified as a pseudogene. This CDR3 region has 15 residues. CDR3 amino acids: CASSKCMGTGSEQYF. In DNA, the CDR3 is TGTGCCAGCAGCAAATGCATGGGGACAGGGAGCGAGCAGTACTTC.

The chain is built from TRBV3-1 (or the pseudogene TRBV3-2) and TRBJ1-6; D gene ambiguous. The CDR3 consists of 14 residues. The germline V gene encodes CDR1 LGHDT and CDR2 YNNKEL (reference sequence). V was clipped by 4 bases and J by 11 bases, with 15 bases between them. In nucleotides, the CDR3 is TGTGCCAGCAGCCCTTCTCAGTTCGGTACACCCCTCCACTTT. Its protein product is CASSPSQFGTPLHF.

The V gene is TRBV3-1 (or the pseudogene TRBV3-2), the J gene TRBJ2-7; either TRBD1 or TRBD2 may supply D (6 bases each). V was shortened by 1 base and J by 6 bases, with 13 bases between the two germline ends. The germline gives CDR1 LGHDT, CDR2 YNNKEL (reference sequence). The CDR3 sequence is 14 residues long. CDR3 sequence (DNA): TGTGCCAGCAGCCAAGGCGCCGAGGGGGGCGAGCAGTACTTC. It codes for CASSQGAEGGEQYF.

The chain combines TRBV24-1 with TRBJ2-2; 8 bases match TRBD1. J was trimmed by 1 base and V by 5 bases; bases with no gene match: 8. The CDR3 has 17 amino acids. Germline V gene data show CDR1 as KGHDR and CDR2 as SFDVKD. CDR3 protein: CATSAYKGQVNTGELFF. The CDR3 DNA reads TGTGCCACCAGTGCATACAAGGGACAGGTGAACACCGGGGAGCTGTTTTTT.

This chain connects TRBV5-1 to TRBJ2-5; D call uncertain. V lost 4 bases to trimming and J lost 1 base, with 2 bases between them. The CDR3 spans 11 residues. Per germline, CDR1 SGHRS and CDR2 YFSETQ. CDR3 protein: CASSRQETQYF. The CDR3, as DNA: TGCGCCAGCAGCCGCCAAGAGACCCAGTACTTC.

V and J are TRBV10-3 and TRBJ1-1, with D perhaps TRBD1 (5 bases). Looked up from germline, CDR1 is ENHRY and CDR2 is SYGVKD. The V gene lost 4 bases and the J gene lost 6 bases, with 12 bases spanning the gap. This CDR3 has 13 residues. In nucleotides, the CDR3 is TGTGCCATCAGTGTCAGGGAAGGGTCTGAAGCTTTCTTT. Translating it yields CAISVREGSEAFF.

V gene TRBV19 combines with J gene TRBJ1-4; D is unresolved. The germline V gene encodes CDR1 LNHDA and CDR2 SQIVND (reference sequence). The CDR3 spans 12 residues. With 5 bases removed from V and 4 bases from J, the gap between germline ends came to 5 bases. The CDR3 DNA reads TGTGCCAGTAGTGGGATTAATGAAAAACTGTTTTTT. Its protein product is CASSGINEKLFF.

The V and J genes are TRBV18 and TRBJ1-1, with unresolved D. Germline V lookup: CDR1 KGHSH, CDR2 LQKENI. Deletions cut 2 bases from V and 6 bases from J, with 10 bases between. This CDR3 region has 13 residues. The CDR3: CASSPNPSAEAFF. For the CDR3, the DNA is TGTGCCAGCTCACCAAATCCCAGCGCTGAAGCTTTCTTT. Drawing the rest from reference TRBV18 and TRBJ1-1, the complete variable domain is NAGVMQNPRHLVRRRGQEARLRCSPMKGHSHVYWYRQLPEEGLKFMVYLQKENIIDESGMPKERFSAEFPKEGPSILRIQQVVRGDSAAYFCASSPNPSAEAFFGQGTRLTVV.

A single count supports this clone. The rearrangement links TRBV4-2 to TRBJ2-2; TRBD1 might be the D (5 bases). Germline V CDR1 and CDR2: LGHNA, YNFKEQ. V gave up 0 bases and J gave up 1 base, with 6 bases separating them. The CDR3 totals 15 residues. CDR3 DNA: TGTGCCAGCAGCCAAGAGGGGCTGAACACCGGGGAGCTGTTTTTT. This sequence encodes CASSQEGLNTGELFF.

In DNA form, the CDR3 reads TGTGCCACCAGCTTGGTGGCAGGCCAGCCCCAGCATTTT. Its translation is CATSLVAGQPQHF. The chain has TRBV15 and TRBJ1-5; D ambiguous. The CDR3 is made up of 13 amino acids. V was shortened by 5 bases and J by 7 bases, with 12 bases between the two germline ends. In germline, CDR1 is LNHNV, CDR2 YYDKDF (reference sequence).

This chain joins TRBV6-5 and TRBJ1-5; tentative D call: TRBD1 (6 bases). The V and J ends lost 2 bases and 0 bases respectively, with 8 bases between them. Germline V gene data show CDR1 as MNHEY and CDR2 as SVGAGI. This CDR3 has 15 amino acids. DNA for the CDR3: TGTGCCAGCAGTTACAAGGGGGATAGCAATCAGCCCCAGCATTTT. This sequence encodes CASSYKGDSNQPQHF.